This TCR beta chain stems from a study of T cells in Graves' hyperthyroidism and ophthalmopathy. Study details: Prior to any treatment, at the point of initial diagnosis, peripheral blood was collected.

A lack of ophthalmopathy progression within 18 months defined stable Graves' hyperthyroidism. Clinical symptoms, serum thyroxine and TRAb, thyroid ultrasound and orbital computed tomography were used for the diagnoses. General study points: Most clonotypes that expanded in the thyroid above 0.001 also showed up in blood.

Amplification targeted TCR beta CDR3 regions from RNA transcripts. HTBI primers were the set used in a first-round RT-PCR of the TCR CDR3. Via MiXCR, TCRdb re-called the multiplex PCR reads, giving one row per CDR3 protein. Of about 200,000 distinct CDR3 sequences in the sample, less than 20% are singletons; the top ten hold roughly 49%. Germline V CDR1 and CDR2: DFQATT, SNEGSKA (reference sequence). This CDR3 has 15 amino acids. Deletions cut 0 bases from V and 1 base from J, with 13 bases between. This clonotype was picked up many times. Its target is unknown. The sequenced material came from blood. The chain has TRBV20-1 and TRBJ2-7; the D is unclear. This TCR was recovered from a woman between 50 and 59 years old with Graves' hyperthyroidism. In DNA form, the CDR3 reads TGCAGTGCTAGAGATTCCCTGGATGATTCCTACGAGCAGTACTTC. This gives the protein CSARDSLDDSYEQYF.